This TCR beta chain was found in a study of blood T cell repertoires in COVID-19. In the authors' methods: Amplified reference gene primers provided the basis for estimating nucleated cell counts. Profiled with immunoSEQ multiplex PCR; TCRdb holds only in-frame clones, not every one. That table gives V, J and clone size, and the DNA gave D and trimming. The sample holds roughly 150,000 clones, roughly three quarters seen once. Trimming shortened V by 5 bases and J by 0 bases, and 7 bases separated the two germline ends. Germline CDR1 reads LNHDA; CDR2 reads SQIVND (reference sequence). CDR3 length: 13 amino acids.

Sequencing used peripheral blood. V gene TRBV19 combines with J gene TRBJ2-5, with a tentative D call TRBD1 (6 bases). This sequence originates from a middle-aged man with active or convalescent COVID-19. DNA for the CDR3: TGTGCCAGTAGTTGGGACAACCAAGAGACCCAGTACTTC. This encodes CASSWDNQETQYF.